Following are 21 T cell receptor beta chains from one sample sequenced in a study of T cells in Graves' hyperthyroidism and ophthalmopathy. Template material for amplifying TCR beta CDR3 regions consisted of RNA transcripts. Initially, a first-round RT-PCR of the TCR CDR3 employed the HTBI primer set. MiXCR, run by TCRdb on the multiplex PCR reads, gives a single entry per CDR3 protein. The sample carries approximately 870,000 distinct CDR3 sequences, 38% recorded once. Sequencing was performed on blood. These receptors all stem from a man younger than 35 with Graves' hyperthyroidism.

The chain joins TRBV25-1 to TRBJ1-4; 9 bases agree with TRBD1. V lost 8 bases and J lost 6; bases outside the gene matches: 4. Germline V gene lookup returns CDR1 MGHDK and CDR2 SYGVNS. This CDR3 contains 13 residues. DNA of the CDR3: TGTGCCAGCGTTAGGACAGGGGATGAAAAACTGTTTTTT. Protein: CASVRTGDEKLFF.

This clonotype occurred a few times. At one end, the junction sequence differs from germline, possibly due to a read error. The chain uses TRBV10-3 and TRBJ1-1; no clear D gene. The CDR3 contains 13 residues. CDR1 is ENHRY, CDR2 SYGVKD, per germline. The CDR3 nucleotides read TGCGCCATCAGTGTTCGGGAGAACACTGAAACTTTCTTT. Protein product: CAISVRENTETFF.

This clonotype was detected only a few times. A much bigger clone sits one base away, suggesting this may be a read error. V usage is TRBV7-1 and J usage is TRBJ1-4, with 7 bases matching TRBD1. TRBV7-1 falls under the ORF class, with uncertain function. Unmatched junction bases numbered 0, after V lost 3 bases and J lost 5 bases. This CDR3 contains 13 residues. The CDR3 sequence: CASSSTGNEKLFF. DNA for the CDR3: TGTGCCAGCAGCTCGACAGGGAATGAAAAACTGTTTTTT.

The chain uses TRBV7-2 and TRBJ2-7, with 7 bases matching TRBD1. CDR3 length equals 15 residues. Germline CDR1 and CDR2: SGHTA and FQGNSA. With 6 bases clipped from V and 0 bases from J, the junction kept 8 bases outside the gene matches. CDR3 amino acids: CASSTPRQGSYEQYF. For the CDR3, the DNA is TGTGCCAGCAGTACCCCGAGACAGGGCTCCTACGAGCAGTACTTC.

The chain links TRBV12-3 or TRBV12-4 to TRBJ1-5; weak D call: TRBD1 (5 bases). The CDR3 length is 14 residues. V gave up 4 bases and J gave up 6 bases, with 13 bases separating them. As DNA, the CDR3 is TGTGCCAGCAGTTCAGGCCCAGGGAGTCAGCCCCAGCATTTT. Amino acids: CASSSGPGSQPQHF.

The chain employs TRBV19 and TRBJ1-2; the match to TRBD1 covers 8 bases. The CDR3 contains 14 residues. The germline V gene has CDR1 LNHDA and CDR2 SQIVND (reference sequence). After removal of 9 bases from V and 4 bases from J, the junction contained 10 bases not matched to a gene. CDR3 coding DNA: TGTGCCAGCCTACGCCCAGGGGGCTTCTATGGCTACACCTTC. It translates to CASLRPGGFYGYTF.

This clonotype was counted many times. CDR3 region: CASTPFGAEAFF. The CDR3 coding sequence is TGTGCCAGCACCCCATTCGGTGCTGAAGCTTTCTTT. This chain links TRBV5-4 with TRBJ1-1; D uncertain. The CDR3 covers 12 residues. V was clipped by 6 bases and J by 6 bases, with 12 bases between them. Germline assignment: CDR1 SGHNT and CDR2 YYREEE (reference sequence).

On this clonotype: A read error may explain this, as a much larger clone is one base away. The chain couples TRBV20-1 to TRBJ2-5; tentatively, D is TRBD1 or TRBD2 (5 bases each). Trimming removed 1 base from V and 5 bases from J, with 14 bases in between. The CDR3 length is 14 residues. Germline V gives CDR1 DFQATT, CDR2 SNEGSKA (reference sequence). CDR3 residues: CSARGGSWGETQYF. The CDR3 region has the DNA TGCAGTGCTAGAGGTGGCAGCTGGGGGGAGACCCAGTACTTC.

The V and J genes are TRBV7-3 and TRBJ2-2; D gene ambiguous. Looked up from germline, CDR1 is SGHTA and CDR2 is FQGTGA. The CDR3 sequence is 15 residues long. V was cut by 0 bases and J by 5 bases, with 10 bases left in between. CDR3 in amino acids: CASSLTDRVTGELFF. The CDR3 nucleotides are TGTGCCAGCAGCTTAACTGATCGGGTTACCGGGGAGCTGTTTTTT. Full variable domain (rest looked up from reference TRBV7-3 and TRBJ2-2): GAGVSQTPSNKVTEKGKYVELRCDPISGHTALYWYRQSLGQGPEFLIYFQGTGAADDSGLPNDRFFAVRPEGSVSTLKIQRTERGDSAVYLCASSLTDRVTGELFFGEGSRLTVL.

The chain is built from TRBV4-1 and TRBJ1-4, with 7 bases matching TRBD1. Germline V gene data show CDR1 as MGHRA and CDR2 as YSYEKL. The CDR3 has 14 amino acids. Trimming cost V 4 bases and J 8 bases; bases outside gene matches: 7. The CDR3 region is CASSPGQRDEKLFF. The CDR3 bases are TGCGCCAGCAGCCCGGGACAGCGTGACGAAAAACTGTTTTTT.

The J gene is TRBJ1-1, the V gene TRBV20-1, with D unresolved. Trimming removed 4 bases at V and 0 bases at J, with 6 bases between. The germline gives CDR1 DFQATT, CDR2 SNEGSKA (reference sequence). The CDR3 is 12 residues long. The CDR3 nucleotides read TGCAGTGCTACTACAGTGAACACTGAAGCTTTCTTT. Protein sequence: CSATTVNTEAFF.

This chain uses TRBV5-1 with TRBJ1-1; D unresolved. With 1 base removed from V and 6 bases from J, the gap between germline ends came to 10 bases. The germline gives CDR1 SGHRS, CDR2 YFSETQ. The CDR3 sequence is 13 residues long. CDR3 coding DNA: TGCGCCAGCAGCTTGCGACTCGGGGCTGAAGCTTTCTTT. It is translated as CASSLRLGAEAFF. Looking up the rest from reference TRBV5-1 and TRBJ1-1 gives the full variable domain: KAGVTQTPRYLIKTRGQQVTLSCSPISGHRSVSWYQQTPGQGLQFLFEYFSETQRNKGNFPGRFSGRQFSNSRSEMNVSTLELGDSALYLCASSLRLGAEAFFGQGTRLTVV.

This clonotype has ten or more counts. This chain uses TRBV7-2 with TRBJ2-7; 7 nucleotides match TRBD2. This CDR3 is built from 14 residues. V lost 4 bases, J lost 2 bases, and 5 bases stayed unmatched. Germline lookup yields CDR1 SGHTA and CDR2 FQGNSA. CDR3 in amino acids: CASSSAGSPYEQYF. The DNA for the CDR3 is TGTGCCAGCAGCTCAGCGGGGTCCCCCTACGAGCAGTACTTC.

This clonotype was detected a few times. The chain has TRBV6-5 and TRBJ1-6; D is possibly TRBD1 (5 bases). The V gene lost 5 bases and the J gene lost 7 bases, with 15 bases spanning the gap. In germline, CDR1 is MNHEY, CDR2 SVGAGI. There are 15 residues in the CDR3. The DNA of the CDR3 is TGTGCCAGCAGTGAAGATACAGGAGGGAATTCACCCCTCCACTTT. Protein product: CASSEDTGGNSPLHF.

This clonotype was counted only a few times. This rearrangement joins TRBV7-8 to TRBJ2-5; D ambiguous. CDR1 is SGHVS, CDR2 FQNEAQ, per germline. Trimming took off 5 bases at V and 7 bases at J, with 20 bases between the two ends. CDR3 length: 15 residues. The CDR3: CASSQERTILRTQYF. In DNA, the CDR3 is TGTGCCAGCAGCCAAGAGAGAACTATCCTACGGACCCAGTACTTC.

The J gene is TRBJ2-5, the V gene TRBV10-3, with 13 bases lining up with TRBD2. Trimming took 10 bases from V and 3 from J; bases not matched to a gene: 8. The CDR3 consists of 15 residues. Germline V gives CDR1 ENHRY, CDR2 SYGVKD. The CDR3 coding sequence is TGTGCCAGCAGCGCCGGGACTAGCGGGGAAGAGACCCAGTACTTC. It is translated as CASSAGTSGEETQYF.

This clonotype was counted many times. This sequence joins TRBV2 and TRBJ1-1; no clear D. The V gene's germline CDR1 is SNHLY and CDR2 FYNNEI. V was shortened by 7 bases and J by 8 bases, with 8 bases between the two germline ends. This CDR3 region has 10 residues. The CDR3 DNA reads TGTGCCAGCATTACAGCCGAAGCTTTCTTT. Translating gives CASITAEAFF.

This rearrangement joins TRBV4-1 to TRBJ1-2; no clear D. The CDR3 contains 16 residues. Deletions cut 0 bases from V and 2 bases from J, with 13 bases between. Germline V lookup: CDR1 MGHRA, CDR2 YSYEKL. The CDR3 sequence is CASSQDRYSSNYGYTF. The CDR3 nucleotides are TGCGCCAGCAGCCAAGATCGTTACAGCTCAAACTATGGCTACACCTTC.

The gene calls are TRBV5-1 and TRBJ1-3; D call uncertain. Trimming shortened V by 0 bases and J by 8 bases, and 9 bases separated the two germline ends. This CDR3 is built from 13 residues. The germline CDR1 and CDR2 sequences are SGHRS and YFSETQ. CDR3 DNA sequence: TGCGCCAGCAGCTTGGAGTCCGGAGACACCATATATTTT. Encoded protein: CASSLESGDTIYF.

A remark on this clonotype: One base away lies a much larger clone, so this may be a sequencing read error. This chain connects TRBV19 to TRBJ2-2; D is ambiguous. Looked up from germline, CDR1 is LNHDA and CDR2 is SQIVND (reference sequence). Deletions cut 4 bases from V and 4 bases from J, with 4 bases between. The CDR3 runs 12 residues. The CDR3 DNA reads TGTGCCAGTAGTAAGGCCACCGGGGAGCTGTTTTTT. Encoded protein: CASSKATGELFF.

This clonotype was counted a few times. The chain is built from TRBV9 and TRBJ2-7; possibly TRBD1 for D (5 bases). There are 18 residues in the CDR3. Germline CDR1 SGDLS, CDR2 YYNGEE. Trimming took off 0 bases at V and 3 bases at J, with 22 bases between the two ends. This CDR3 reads CASSVGGEEWHWYYEQYF. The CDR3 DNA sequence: TGTGCCAGCAGCGTAGGGGGCGAGGAGTGGCATTGGTACTACGAGCAGTACTTC.